The 20 T cell receptor beta chains below were found in one sample sequenced in a study of blood T cell repertoires in COVID-19. Here immunoSEQ multiplex PCR was the method, and the copy in TCRdb shows in-frame clones only, minus some. The sample has 250,000 to 300,000 clones, 87% seen once; the top ten hold less than 1.6%. Input material: peripheral blood. The receptors were sampled from a woman between 40 and 50 years old who had recovered from COVID-19.

The chain links TRBV7-9 to TRBJ2-7; 7 nucleotides agree with TRBD2. Germline-derived CDR1 and CDR2 are SEHNR and FQNEAQ (reference sequence). This CDR3 spans 14 amino acids. The ends lost 7 bases at V and 6 bases at J; junction bases unmatched: 12. The CDR3 reads CASTLVGREGEQYF. In DNA form, the CDR3 reads TGTGCCAGCACCCTAGTGGGCAGGGAGGGCGAGCAGTACTTC.

The gene calls are TRBV4-1 and TRBJ1-1, with TRBD1 matching 8 bases. The CDR3 is 15 residues long. Unmatched junction bases numbered 6, after V lost 3 bases and J lost 3 bases. CDR1 and CDR2 (germline): MGHRA, YSYEKL. CDR3 sequence: CASSHSGGKDTEAFF. For the CDR3, the DNA is TGCGCCAGCAGCCATTCAGGGGGCAAGGACACTGAAGCTTTCTTT.

The chain combines TRBV5-1 with TRBJ2-5; 13 bases line up with TRBD2. Germline CDR1 and CDR2: SGHRS and YFSETQ. V lost 4 bases to trimming and J lost 4 bases; unmatched junction nucleotides: 7. This CDR3 contains 16 residues. The CDR3 spells CASSILAGGPGETQYF. In nucleotides, the CDR3 is TGCGCCAGCAGCATACTAGCGGGGGGGCCCGGAGAGACCCAGTACTTC.

The chain combines TRBV5-4 with TRBJ1-1; D might be TRBD1 (5 bases). The CDR3 totals 15 residues. V was cut by 7 bases and J by 4 bases, with 20 bases left in between. CDR1 SGHNT and CDR2 YYREEE come from the germline V gene (reference sequence). DNA of the CDR3: TGTGCCAGCGGCCGGGACTCCCGAAGCCCCACTGAAGCTTTCTTT. Translated: CASGRDSRSPTEAFF. The full variable domain, in which reference TRBV5-4 and TRBJ1-1 provide the parts outside the CDR3, is ETGVTQSPTHLIKTRGQQVTLRCSSQSGHNTVSWYQQALGQGPQFIFQYYREEENGRGNFPPRFSGLQFPNYSSELNVNALELDDSALYLCASGRDSRSPTEAFFGQGTRLTVV.

This chain connects TRBV3-1 (or the pseudogene TRBV3-2) to TRBJ1-6, with a possible D match to TRBD1 (5 bases). Per germline, CDR1 LGHDT and CDR2 YNNKEL (reference sequence). The V end was cut by 3 bases, the J end by 7 bases, with 13 bases between. The CDR3 runs to 15 residues. This chain's CDR3 is CASSHLQVPNSPLHF. In DNA, the CDR3 is TGTGCCAGCAGCCACCTACAGGTGCCCAATTCACCCCTCCACTTT.

CDR3 residues: CASSLLPNEKLFF. The CDR3 DNA sequence: TGTGCCAGCAGTTTACTCCCTAATGAAAAACTGTTTTTT. The chain uses TRBV12-3 or TRBV12-4 and TRBJ1-4, with D uncertain. The CDR3 runs 13 residues. V was cut by 2 bases and J by 3 bases, with 4 bases left in between.

This chain connects TRBV9 to TRBJ2-1, with 13 bases lining up with TRBD2. CDR1 is SGDLS, CDR2 YYNGEE, per germline. There are 20 residues in the CDR3. The V segment lost 2 bases and the J segment 0 bases; nucleotides outside the gene matches: 11. For the CDR3, the DNA is TGTGCCAGCAGCGTGTCACCTACTAGCGGGGGGGCCGGCTCCTACAATGAGCAGTTCTTC. Protein product: CASSVSPTSGGAGSYNEQFF. Combining the CDR3 with reference TRBV9 and TRBJ2-1 gives the whole variable domain DSGVTQTPKHLITATGQRVTLRCSPRSGDLSVYWYQQSLDQGLQFLIQYYNGEERAKGNILERFSAQQFPDLHSELNLSSLELGDSALYFCASSVSPTSGGAGSYNEQFFGPGTRLTVL.

The rearrangement links TRBV5-8 to TRBJ1-1; D unclear. The V gene's germline CDR1 is SGHTS and CDR2 YDEGEE. The CDR3 has 13 amino acids. V was clipped by 0 bases and J by 7 bases, with 10 bases between them. For the CDR3, the DNA is TGTGCCAGCAGCTTGGACAGAAACCTTGAAGCTTTCTTT. Its protein product is CASSLDRNLEAFF.

The CDR3 reads CASSQSGLAGGPRNEQFF. The CDR3 coding sequence is TGTGCCAGCAGCCAGTCCGGACTAGCGGGGGGGCCCCGGAATGAGCAGTTCTTC. This chain links TRBV4-2 with TRBJ2-1; 15 nucleotides match TRBD2. The ends lost 3 bases at V and 7 bases at J; junction bases unmatched: 10. Germline-derived CDR1 and CDR2 are LGHNA and YNFKEQ. The CDR3 covers 18 residues.

The J gene is TRBJ2-2, the V gene TRBV7-2, with D possibly matching TRBD2 (6 bases). The CDR3 is 16 amino acids. Trimming shortened V by 3 bases and J by 3 bases, and 14 bases separated the two germline ends. CDR1 is SGHTA and CDR2 is FQGNSA in the germline V gene. The chain's CDR3 is CASSLQPGLYTGELFF. As DNA, the CDR3 is TGTGCCAGCAGCTTGCAGCCGGGACTGTACACCGGGGAGCTGTTTTTT.

The genes are TRBV4-3 and TRBJ2-7, with 8 bases aligning to TRBD1. Germline V gene data show CDR1 as LGHNA and CDR2 as YSLEER. V lost 1 base to trimming and J lost 4 bases; unmatched junction nucleotides: 6. There are 15 residues in the CDR3. CDR3 DNA sequence: TGCGCCAGCAGCCAAGGTGGACAGGGCGGTTACGAGCAGTACTTC. This translates into CASSQGGQGGYEQYF.

The CDR3 reads CASSQDSGYSSYNEQFF. The CDR3 DNA sequence: TGTGCCAGCAGCCAAGATAGTGGTTATTCGTCCTACAATGAGCAGTTCTTC. The genes are TRBV3-1 (or the pseudogene TRBV3-2) and TRBJ2-1; no definite D call. From germline, CDR1 is LGHDT and CDR2 YNNKEL (reference sequence). The V end lost 0 bases, the J end lost 1 base, and 13 bases lay between the germline ends. The CDR3 has 17 residues.

The chain is built from TRBV2 and TRBJ2-4; 7 nucleotides match TRBD1. The CDR3 is 14 amino acids. Per germline, CDR1 SNHLY and CDR2 FYNNEI. V lost 1 base, J lost 5 bases, and 2 bases stayed unmatched. DNA for the CDR3: TGTGCCAGCAGTGAAGAGGGGGCAGAAAACATTCAGTACTTC. The encoded protein is CASSEEGAENIQYF.

The chain carries TRBV6-1 and TRBJ1-2, with 10 bases fitting TRBD1. Germline V gene sequence: CDR1 MNHNS, CDR2 SASEGT. The CDR3 is 15 amino acids. J was trimmed by 7 bases and V by 5 bases; bases with no gene match: 10. CDR3: CASSSNRQGASGYTF. The CDR3 nucleotides read TGTGCCAGCAGTTCTAATAGACAGGGGGCAAGTGGCTACACCTTC.

V is TRBV9 and J is TRBJ2-2; possibly TRBD2 for D (5 bases). V was pared by 3 bases and J by 6 bases, with 21 bases between. The CDR3 contains 17 residues. Germline lookup yields CDR1 SGDLS and CDR2 YYNGEE. For the CDR3, the DNA is TGTGCCAGCAGCGCCCAGCCCGCTAGCATTCTCGCCGGGGAGCTGTTTTTT. Amino acid sequence: CASSAQPASILAGELFF.

This chain uses TRBV12-2 with TRBJ2-3; TRBD1, as called in the table, went unchecked against the DNA. TRBV12-2 is classified as a pseudogene. The CDR3 sequence is 15 residues long. The CDR3 nucleotides are TGTGCAAGTCGCTTAGGGGTACAGGGGTCAGATACGCAGTATTTT. It specifies CASRLGVQGSDTQYF.

CDR3 loop: CASSRTRDTYEQYF. The CDR3 nucleotides are TGCGCCAGCAGCCGAACCAGGGACACCTACGAGCAGTACTTC. V usage is TRBV4-3 and J usage is TRBJ2-7; a possible D gene is TRBD1 (6 bases). CDR1 and CDR2 (germline): LGHNA, YSLEER. The CDR3 consists of 14 residues. The ends were cut back, 4 bases at V and 2 bases at J, with 12 bases in the middle.

The chain uses TRBV9 and TRBJ2-5, with 7 bases lining up with TRBD2. Trimming cost V 0 bases and J 5 bases; bases outside gene matches: 7. Germline V CDR1 and CDR2: SGDLS, YYNGEE. This CDR3 has 15 amino acids. CDR3 amino acids: CASSVAVAGWETQYF. For the CDR3, the DNA is TGTGCCAGCAGCGTAGCAGTAGCGGGTTGGGAGACCCAGTACTTC.

A few counts support this clone. The CDR3 region has the DNA TGTGCCAGCAGCCGGTACAGGGGGACTAACTATGGCTACACCTTC. Translation gives CASSRYRGTNYGYTF. The V and J genes are TRBV14 and TRBJ1-2; 8 bases fit TRBD1. The CDR3 spans 15 residues. J gave up 0 bases and V 4 bases, and 4 bases lay outside the gene matches. From germline, CDR1 is SGHDN and CDR2 FVKESK. Looking up the rest from reference TRBV14 and TRBJ1-2 gives the full variable domain: EAGVTQFPSHSVIEKGQTVTLRCDPISGHDNLYWYRRVMGKEIKFLLHFVKESKQDESGMPNNRFLAERTGGTYSTLKVQPAELEDSGVYFCASSRYRGTNYGYTFGSGTRLTVV.

V and J are TRBV2 and TRBJ2-2; D is ambiguous. The CDR3 extends over 15 amino acids. Trimming stripped 4 bases from V and 0 bases from J, with 9 bases between. The germline gives CDR1 SNHLY, CDR2 FYNNEI. The CDR3 here is CASSGSYSNTGELFF. The CDR3 DNA is TGTGCCAGCAGTGGATCTTACTCGAACACCGGGGAGCTGTTTTTT.